This TCR beta chain was captured in a study of blood T cell repertoires in COVID-19. The wider study: Acute and convalescent COVID-19 specimens originated in the United States, Italy and Spain. In each case, the material was cDNA or gDNA derived from T cells, B-cell-depleted T cells, or PBMCs.

Original processing notes: Estimation of nucleated cell counts was performed using reference gene primer amplification. The table came from immunoSEQ multiplex PCR; TCRdb's copy has only in-frame clones and leaves some out. That table furnishes V, J and clone size, whereas the DNA furnished D and trimming. The sample records around 100,000 clones, less than 90% being singletons. Germline-derived CDR1 and CDR2 are SNHLY and FYNNEI. The CDR3 is 14 residues long. The V end was cut by 7 bases, the J end by 4 bases, with 14 bases between. The origin of this receptor is a human donor in a cohort sampled during active COVID-19. Sequenced sample: peripheral blood. The chain links TRBV2 to TRBJ1-5; perhaps TRBD1 as D (5 bases). The CDR3 nucleotides are TGTGCCAGCAAGGGGTCACAGCAAAATCAGCCCCAGCATTTT. This translates into CASKGSQQNQPQHF.